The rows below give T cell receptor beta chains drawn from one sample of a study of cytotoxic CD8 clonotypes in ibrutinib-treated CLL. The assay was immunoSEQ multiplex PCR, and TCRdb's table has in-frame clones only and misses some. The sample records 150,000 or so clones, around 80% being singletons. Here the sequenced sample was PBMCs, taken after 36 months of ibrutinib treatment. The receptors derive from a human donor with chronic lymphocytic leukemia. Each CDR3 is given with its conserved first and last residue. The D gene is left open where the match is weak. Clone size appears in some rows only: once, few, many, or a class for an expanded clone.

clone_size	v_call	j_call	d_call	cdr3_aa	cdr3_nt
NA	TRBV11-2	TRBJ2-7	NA	CASSRGLGSVDEQYF	TGTGCCAGCAGCCGAGGGCTGGGGTCAGTGGACGAGCAGTACTTC
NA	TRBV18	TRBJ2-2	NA	CASSPPPGVDTGELFF	TGTGCCAGCTCACCACCGCCGGGGGTTGACACCGGGGAGCTGTTTTTT
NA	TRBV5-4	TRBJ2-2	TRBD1	CASSPGGGYTGELFF	TGTGCCAGCAGCCCAGGGGGCGGGTATACCGGGGAGCTGTTTTTT
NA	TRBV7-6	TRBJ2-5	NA	CASSPLPQETQYF	TGTGCCAGCAGCCCCCTCCCTCAAGAGACCCAGTACTTC
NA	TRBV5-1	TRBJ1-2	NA	CASSPRVGTGSYTF	TGCGCCAGCAGCCCGCGAGTGGGCACGGGGAGCTACACCTTC
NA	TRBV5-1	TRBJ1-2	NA	CASTFPGEDGYTF	TGCGCCAGCACCTTTCCGGGGGAGGATGGCTACACCTTC
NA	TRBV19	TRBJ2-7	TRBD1	CASSRGFRTGPDEQYF	TGTGCCAGTAGTAGAGGCTTCAGGACAGGGCCCGACGAGCAGTACTTC
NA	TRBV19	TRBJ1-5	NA	CASSTGIGQPQHF	TGTGCCAGTAGTACAGGGATCGGTCAGCCCCAGCATTTT
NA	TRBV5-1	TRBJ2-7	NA	CASRAGTTSYEQYF	TGCGCCAGCAGGGCCGGGACAACTTCCTACGAGCAGTACTTC
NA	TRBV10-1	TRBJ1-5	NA	CASSQDGYQPQHF	TGCGCCAGCAGTCAGGACGGCTATCAGCCCCAGCATTTT
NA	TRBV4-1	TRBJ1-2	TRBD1	CASSQDQQGAVYGYTF	TGCGCCAGCAGCCAAGATCAGCAGGGGGCAGTCTATGGCTACACCTTC
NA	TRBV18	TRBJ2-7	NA	CASSPRTTHEQYF	TGTGCCAGCTCACCCCGGACCACCCACGAGCAGTACTTC
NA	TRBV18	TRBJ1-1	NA	CASSPGLTEAFF	TGTGCCAGCTCTCCCGGCCTCACTGAAGCTTTCTTT
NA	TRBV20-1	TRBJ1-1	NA	CSAPVMTEAFF	TGCAGTGCTCCCGTAATGACTGAAGCTTTCTTT
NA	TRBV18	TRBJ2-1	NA	CASSPRGEGQFF	TGTGCCAGCTCACCGAGAGGTGAAGGGCAGTTCTTC
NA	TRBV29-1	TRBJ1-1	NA	CSVEVRGDTEAFF	TGCAGCGTTGAAGTTAGGGGCGACACTGAAGCTTTCTTT
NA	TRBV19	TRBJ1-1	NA	CASSPGRNTEAFF	TGTGCCAGCTCCCCCGGAAGGAACACTGAAGCTTTCTTT
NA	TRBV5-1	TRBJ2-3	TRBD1	CASSHPDRGEDTQYF	TGCGCCAGCAGCCACCCGGACAGGGGAGAAGATACGCAGTATTTT
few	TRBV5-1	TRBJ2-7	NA	CASATSSYEQYF	TGCGCCAGCGCGACATCGTCCTACGAGCAGTACTTC
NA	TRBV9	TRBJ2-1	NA	CASSVVAGEQFF	TGTGCCAGCAGCGTAGTGGCGGGTGAGCAGTTCTTC
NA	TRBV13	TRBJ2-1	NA	CASSQDGSSYNEQFF	TGTGCCAGCAGCCAGGACGGTAGCTCCTACAATGAGCAGTTCTTC
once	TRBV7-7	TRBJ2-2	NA	CASSFSNTGELFF	TGTGCCAGCAGCTTCTCCAACACCGGGGAGCTGTTTTTT
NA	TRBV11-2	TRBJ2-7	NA	CASSFWSEEQYF	TGTGCCAGCAGCTTCTGGTCTGAGGAGCAGTACTTC
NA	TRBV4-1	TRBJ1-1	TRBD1	CASSQVRGGVTEAFF	TGCGCCAGCAGCCAAGTCAGGGGGGGGGTTACTGAAGCTTTCTTT
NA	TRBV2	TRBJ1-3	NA	CASTSRSGNTIYF	TGTGCCAGCACCAGCCGCTCTGGAAACACCATATATTTT
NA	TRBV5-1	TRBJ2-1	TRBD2	CASSLAVYNEQFF	TGCGCCAGCAGCCTAGCGGTCTACAATGAGCAGTTCTTC
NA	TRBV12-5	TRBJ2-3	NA	CASGLDIGLDTQYF	TGTGCTAGTGGTTTGGATATAGGGTTAGATACGCAGTATTTT
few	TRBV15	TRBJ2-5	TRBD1	CATDQGQGHKETQYF	TGTGCCACCGACCAGGGACAGGGTCATAAAGAGACCCAGTACTTC
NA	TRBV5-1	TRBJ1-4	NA	CASSFGKNGKLFF	TGCGCCAGCAGCTTCGGCAAGAACGGAAAACTGTTTTTT
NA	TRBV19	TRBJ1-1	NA	CASSMRQGGNTEAFF	TGTGCCAGTAGTATGAGGCAGGGTGGCAACACTGAAGCTTTCTTT
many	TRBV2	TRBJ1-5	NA	CASSENQGSQPQHF	TGTGCCAGCAGTGAAAATCAAGGAAGTCAGCCCCAGCATTTT
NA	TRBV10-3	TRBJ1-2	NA	CAISELDSFYYGYTF	TGTGCCATCAGTGAGCTGGACAGCTTTTACTATGGCTACACCTTC
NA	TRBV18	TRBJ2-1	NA	CASSPPRGHIYNEQFF	TGTGCCAGCTCACCACCGAGGGGACATATCTACAATGAGCAGTTCTTC
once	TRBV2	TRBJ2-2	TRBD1	CASKGDRWNTGELFF	TGTGCCAGCAAGGGGGACAGGTGGAACACCGGGGAGCTGTTTTTT
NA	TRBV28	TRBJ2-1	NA	CATYTRDNEQFF	TGTGCCACCTACACCCGGGACAATGAGCAGTTCTTC
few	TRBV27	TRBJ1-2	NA	CASSFNGHPNYGYTF	TGTGCCAGCAGTTTTAACGGACATCCCAACTATGGCTACACCTTC
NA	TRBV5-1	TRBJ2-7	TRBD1	CASSLQRTGVDEQYF	TGCGCCAGCAGCTTACAACGGACAGGGGTCGACGAGCAGTACTTC
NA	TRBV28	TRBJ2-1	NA	CASASRNEQFF	TGTGCCAGCGCTTCGCGAAATGAGCAGTTCTTC
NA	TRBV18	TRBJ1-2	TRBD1	CASSPVSDRVAYGYTF	TGTGCCAGCTCACCAGTATCGGACAGGGTCGCCTATGGCTACACCTTC
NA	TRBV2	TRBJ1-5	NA	CASSALDKYSNQPQHF	TGTGCCAGCAGTGCTCTGGACAAATATAGCAATCAGCCCCAGCATTTT
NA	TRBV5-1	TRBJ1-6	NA	CASSDGFYSPLHF	TGCGCCAGCAGTGACGGATTTTATTCACCCCTCCACTTT